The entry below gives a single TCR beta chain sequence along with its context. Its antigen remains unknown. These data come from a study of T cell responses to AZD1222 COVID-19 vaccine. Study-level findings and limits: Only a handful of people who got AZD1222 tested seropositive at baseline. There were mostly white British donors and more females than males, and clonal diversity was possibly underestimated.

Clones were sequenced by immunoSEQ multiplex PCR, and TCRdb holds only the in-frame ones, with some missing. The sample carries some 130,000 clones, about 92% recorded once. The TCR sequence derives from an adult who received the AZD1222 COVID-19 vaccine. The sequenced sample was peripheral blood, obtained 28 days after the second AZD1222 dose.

The CDR3, as DNA: TGTGCCAGTAGTACAGACGGGTATAATTCACCCCTCCACTTT. Amino acids: CASSTDGYNSPLHF. This chain joins TRBV19 and TRBJ1-6; D gene ambiguous. The V gene's germline CDR1 is LNHDA and CDR2 SQIVND (reference sequence). Trimming pared 4 bases from V and 4 bases from J, leaving 8 bases between. The CDR3 consists of 14 residues.